The 28 T cell receptor beta chains below were found in one sample sequenced in a study of PD-1 blockade in classical Hodgkin lymphoma. All the patients suffered relapse after autologous stem cell transplantation, and brentuximab vedotin exposure differed. Purification of CD4+ T cells from thawed PBMCs was performed via magnetic negative selection. Assay: immunoSEQ multiplex PCR; the TCRdb copy retains only in-frame clones and omits some. The data contain approximately 9,800 clones, 74% of them singletons. The sample was CD4+ T cells from blood, taken at baseline. Receptor source: a human donor with classical Hodgkin lymphoma.

The V and J genes are TRBV6-5 and TRBJ1-3; D uncertain. The CDR3 extends over 14 amino acids. V was pared by 7 bases and J by 2 bases, with 12 bases between. Germline V gene sequence: CDR1 MNHEY, CDR2 SVGAGI. The CDR3 loop is CASIGQEAGNTIYF. The DNA for the CDR3 is TGTGCCAGCATTGGGCAGGAGGCTGGAAACACCATATATTTT.

The CDR3 region is CASSLGLAGTETQYF. The DNA of the CDR3 is TGTGCCAGCAGCTTAGGACTAGCGGGAACAGAGACCCAGTACTTC. The chain is built from TRBV7-9 and TRBJ2-5, with 11 positions matching TRBD2. This CDR3 region has 15 residues. Germline V lookup: CDR1 SEHNR, CDR2 FQNEAQ (reference sequence). V gave up 1 base and J gave up 4 bases; unmatched junction bases: 2.

The V and J genes are TRBV6-1 and TRBJ1-2; D is unclear. Germline V gene data show CDR1 as MNHNS and CDR2 as SASEGT. With 6 bases removed from V and 5 bases from J, the gap between germline ends came to 7 bases. This CDR3 has 11 amino acids. The DNA for the CDR3 is TGTGCCAGCAGGCTCGAATATGGCTACACCTTC. This codes for CASRLEYGYTF.

CDR3 coding DNA: TGTGCCAGCAGCTCACGGGAGCGGGGAAGCTACGAGCAGTACTTC. It specifies CASSSRERGSYEQYF. The V call is TRBV5-5, the J call TRBJ2-7, with 7 bases lining up with TRBD2. The junction had 9 bases not matched to a gene; V was cut back by 3 bases and J by 3 bases. CDR1 is SGHKS, CDR2 YYEKEE, per germline (reference sequence). The CDR3 consists of 15 residues.

Of note for this clone: The sample carries other DNA sequences with the same CDR3. The chain is built from TRBV7-9 and TRBJ2-5; D ambiguous. Trimming took 2 bases from V and 4 from J, leaving 8 bases between them. The CDR3 is made up of 13 amino acids. Germline loops: CDR1 SEHNR, CDR2 FQNEAQ (reference sequence). In DNA form, the CDR3 reads TGTGCCAGCAGCTTAAGTTTGGGAGAGACCCAGTACTTC. This codes for CASSLSLGETQYF.

Comments on this clone: The same CDR3 is also encoded by other DNA sequences in this sample. The rearrangement links TRBV9 to TRBJ2-5, with unresolved D. The CDR3 runs to 12 residues. The V and J ends lost 0 bases and 3 bases respectively, with 3 bases between them. Germline CDR1 SGDLS, CDR2 YYNGEE. The CDR3 nucleotides read TGTGCCAGCAGCGTAGAGGAAGAGACCCAGTACTTC. This sequence encodes CASSVEEETQYF. Full variable domain (outside the CDR3, taken from reference TRBV9 and TRBJ2-5): DSGVTQTPKHLITATGQRVTLRCSPRSGDLSVYWYQQSLDQGLQFLIQYYNGEERAKGNILERFSAQQFPDLHSELNLSSLELGDSALYFCASSVEEETQYFGPGTRLLVL.

J is TRBJ2-5 and V is TRBV7-8; 9 bases line up with TRBD1. The CDR3 runs 20 residues. Germline V CDR1 and CDR2: SGHVS, FQNEAQ. V lost 2 bases to trimming and J lost 3 bases; unmatched junction nucleotides: 19. CDR3 loop: CASSLSRYLGDRASEETQYF. In nucleotides, the CDR3 is TGTGCCAGCAGCTTAAGTCGGTATTTAGGGGACAGGGCGAGTGAAGAGACCCAGTACTTC.

This chain uses TRBV27 with TRBJ2-6; no definite D call. The V end lost 4 bases, the J end lost 3 bases, and 10 bases lay between the germline ends. Germline V gene sequence: CDR1 MNHEY, CDR2 SMNVEV (reference sequence). The CDR3 runs to 15 residues. The CDR3 DNA is TGTGCCAGCAGTTCCTCATTCAGTGGGGCCAACGTCCTGACTTTC. Translating gives CASSSSFSGANVLTF.

In the case of this clone: The junction differs from germline at one of its ends, possibly a read error. The rearrangement uses TRBV6-5 and TRBJ2-5; the match to TRBD2 covers 7 bases. The V gene's germline CDR1 is MNHEY and CDR2 SVGAGI. The length of the CDR3 is 11 residues. CDR3 DNA: TGTGCCAGCAGTCACTCGCGGGAGCAGTACTTC. It encodes CASSHSREQYF.

This rearrangement joins TRBV19 to TRBJ2-5; D ambiguous. V lost 3 bases, J lost 0 bases, and 2 bases lay in between. The CDR3 runs to 12 residues. Germline CDR1 LNHDA, CDR2 SQIVND (reference sequence). CDR3 loop: CASSMYQETQYF. The CDR3 nucleotides are TGTGCCAGTAGTATGTACCAAGAGACCCAGTACTTC. The full variable domain, its missing parts supplied by reference TRBV19 and TRBJ2-5, is DGGITQSPKYLFRKEGQNVTLSCEQNLNHDAMYWYRQDPGQGLRLIYYSQIVNDFQKGDIAEGYSVSREKKESFPLTVTSAQKNPTAFYLCASSMYQETQYFGPGTRLLVL.

The rearrangement links TRBV5-4 to TRBJ1-2; D uncertain. Per the germline V gene, CDR1 is SGHNT and CDR2 is YYREEE (reference sequence). The CDR3 consists of 14 residues. Deletions cut 3 bases from V and 2 bases from J, with 11 bases between. CDR3 nucleotide sequence: TGTGCCAGCAGCTCTGGTGGTAGAAACTATGGCTACACCTTC. Protein product: CASSSGGRNYGYTF. The complete variable domain, with remaining parts taken from reference TRBV5-4 and TRBJ1-2, reads ETGVTQSPTHLIKTRGQQVTLRCSSQSGHNTVSWYQQALGQGPQFIFQYYREEENGRGNFPPRFSGLQFPNYSSELNVNALELDDSALYLCASSSGGRNYGYTFGSGTRLTVV.

The chain has TRBV6-1 and TRBJ2-7, with D unresolved. The CDR3 is 12 residues long. Germline V lookup: CDR1 MNHNS, CDR2 SASEGT. The ends were cut back, 0 bases at V and 3 bases at J, with 3 bases in the middle. CDR3: CASSEAGYEQYF. CDR3 DNA sequence: TGTGCCAGCAGTGAAGCGGGCTACGAGCAGTACTTC.

The gene calls are TRBV2 and TRBJ1-5; D is perhaps TRBD1 (6 bases). Germline CDR1 is SNHLY and CDR2 is FYNNEI. Trimming shortened V by 9 bases and J by 7 bases, and 19 bases separated the two germline ends. The CDR3 has 14 amino acids. CDR3 residues: CASCGGAGSQPQHF. CDR3 nucleotides: TGTGCCAGTTGCGGGGGCGCAGGAAGCCAGCCCCAGCATTTT.

This rearrangement joins TRBV4-1 to TRBJ2-1; D is unresolved. CDR1 is MGHRA and CDR2 is YSYEKL in the germline V gene. The V end was cut by 0 bases, the J end by 0 bases, with 6 bases between. The CDR3 has 15 residues. CDR3 sequence reads: CASSQDQRSYNEQFF. The CDR3 nucleotides are TGCGCCAGCAGCCAAGATCAGCGCTCCTACAATGAGCAGTTCTTC.

DNA of the CDR3: TGTGCCAGCAGCCAACCCGGGACAGGCGCAACTAATGAAAAACTGTTTTTT. This translates into CASSQPGTGATNEKLFF. The V gene is TRBV16, the J gene TRBJ1-4; 8 bases are a match to TRBD1. The CDR3 spans 17 residues. The germline CDR1 and CDR2 sequences are KGHSY and FQNENV. The V segment lost 2 bases and the J segment 0 bases; nucleotides outside the gene matches: 5.

The chain is built from TRBV21-1 and TRBJ2-7; the table names TRBD2, a call not compared with the DNA. TRBV21-1 is annotated as a pseudogene. This CDR3 region has 15 residues. The CDR3 reads CASIPREDSSYEQYF. The CDR3 bases are TGTGCCAGCATCCCAAGAGAGGATTCCTCCTACGAGCAGTACTTC.

V usage is TRBV6-8 and J usage is TRBJ2-7; 11 bases are a match to TRBD2. Unmatched junction bases numbered 8, after V lost 5 bases and J lost 5 bases. Germline V gene data show CDR1 as MNHGY and CDR2 as SAAAGT. The CDR3 sequence is 15 residues long. CDR3 in DNA: TGTGCCAGCAGTGGATTACCGGGACTAGCGGACGAGCAGTACTTC. As protein: CASSGLPGLADEQYF.

The J gene is TRBJ1-1, the V gene TRBV6-5; D gene uncertain. CDR1 MNHEY and CDR2 SVGAGI come from the germline V gene. The CDR3 contains 15 residues. V lost 3 bases to trimming and J lost 1 base, with 12 bases between them. CDR3 in amino acids: CASSYTAEWNTEAFF. The CDR3 nucleotides are TGTGCCAGCAGTTATACGGCCGAATGGAACACTGAAGCTTTCTTT.

CDR3 sequence (DNA): TGTGCCAGCAGCCCTAGACTAGCGGGAGGCCATGAGCAGTTCTTC. Translated: CASSPRLAGGHEQFF. The chain links TRBV11-2 to TRBJ2-1; TRBD2 agrees at 13 bases. The CDR3 is 15 amino acids. Germline loops: CDR1 SGHAT, CDR2 FQNNGV. V trimming: 5 bases; J trimming: 8 bases; junction bases outside the gene matches: 6.

The V and J genes are TRBV27 and TRBJ2-7; TRBD1 is a possible D gene (6 bases). Deletions cut 2 bases from V and 7 bases from J, with 15 bases between. Germline V gives CDR1 MNHEY, CDR2 SMNVEV (reference sequence). The CDR3 spans 14 residues. CDR3 nucleotide sequence: TGTGCCAGCAGTTTACAGGGTCCTAGGGGGGAGCAGTACTTC. The encoded protein is CASSLQGPRGEQYF.

J is TRBJ1-6 and V is TRBV21-1. TRBV21-1 is given as a pseudogene. This CDR3 has 16 amino acids. CDR3 in amino acids: CASSALHIHHNSPLHF. In DNA form, the CDR3 reads TGTGCCAGCAGTGCCCTACACATACATCATAATTCACCCCTCCACTTT.

A single count supports this clone. CDR3 nucleotides: TGTGCCAGCAGCGTAGCTGACAGCTATGGCTACACCTTC. This translates into CASSVADSYGYTF. This chain connects TRBV9 to TRBJ1-2; possible D gene TRBD1, 5 bases. There are 13 residues in the CDR3. V lost 0 bases and J 4 bases, leaving 7 bases between the germline ends. Germline CDR1 SGDLS, CDR2 YYNGEE.

The V and J genes are TRBV7-9 and TRBJ2-5; 7 positions agree with TRBD1. The CDR3 runs to 14 residues. CDR1 and CDR2 from the germline V gene are SEHNR and FQNEAQ (reference sequence). V lost 4 bases and J lost 2; bases outside the gene matches: 4. The DNA for the CDR3 is TGTGCCAGCAGCTCAATGACAGGGCAAGAGACCCAGTACTTC. Translated, it gives CASSSMTGQETQYF.

The chain joins TRBV5-4 to TRBJ1-4; tentative D call: TRBD1 (6 bases). The CDR3 has 14 amino acids. V was shortened by 0 bases and J by 8 bases, with 11 bases between the two germline ends. Per germline, CDR1 SGHNT and CDR2 YYREEE (reference sequence). The CDR3 DNA is TGTGCCAGCAGCTTGGGGGGGCACGAGGAAAAACTGTTTTTT. Translation: CASSLGGHEEKLFF.

The chain recombines TRBV4-1 with TRBJ2-7, with TRBD2 as a possible D gene (5 bases). Germline V gives CDR1 MGHRA, CDR2 YSYEKL. This CDR3 has 14 amino acids. V lost 3 bases to trimming and J lost 0 bases, with 9 bases between them. CDR3 loop: CASSHSATSYEQYF. CDR3 DNA sequence: TGCGCCAGCAGCCATAGCGCCACCTCCTACGAGCAGTACTTC.

This chain links TRBV11-2 with TRBJ2-7; D not resolved. The germline CDR1 and CDR2 sequences are SGHAT and FQNNGV. This CDR3 is built from 11 residues. Trimming took 5 bases from V and 0 from J, leaving 2 bases between them. CDR3 residues: CASSPSYEQYF. The CDR3 nucleotides read TGTGCCAGCAGCCCCTCCTACGAGCAGTACTTC.

The V call is TRBV27, the J call TRBJ1-1, with D perhaps TRBD1 (5 bases). In germline, CDR1 is MNHEY, CDR2 SMNVEV (reference sequence). The CDR3 contains 14 residues. The germline V and J ends were trimmed by 3 bases and 1 base, with 9 bases remaining between them. The CDR3 is CASSFWQGNTEAFF. The CDR3 bases are TGTGCCAGCAGTTTTTGGCAGGGGAACACTGAAGCTTTCTTT.

The table lists this clone with a few counts. The chain has TRBV2 and TRBJ1-5; D is possibly TRBD1 (5 bases). Germline loops: CDR1 SNHLY, CDR2 FYNNEI. CDR3 length equals 16 residues. Trimming cost V 6 bases and J 0 bases, with 15 bases left between them. The CDR3 bases are TGTGCCAGCAGGCAGGGACCGAGGGGTAGCAATCAGCCCCAGCATTTT. It yields the protein CASRQGPRGSNQPQHF.